A selection of T cell receptor beta chains follows, all from one sample in a study of T-cell memory formation after mild COVID-19. Using its own MiXCR run on the 5' RACE reads, TCRdb lists one record per CDR3 protein. The sample gives about 560,000 distinct CDR3 sequences, approximately 18% of which show up once; around 12% is in the top ten. The sample taken for sequencing was PBMCs or a T cell subset sorted from them (not recorded which). Receptors were obtained from an adult woman who had mild COVID-19 (a few samples of this study predate the infection). Cell type and time point are not known. CDR3s include the opening cysteine and the closing phenylalanine or tryptophan. A D gene is named only where the DNA matches it firmly. A clone size is listed for some rows: how often the clone was seen (once, few, many), or a class if it is expanded.

CDR3 length	V gene	clone size	D gene	J gene	CDR3 DNA	CDR3 protein
14	TRBV9	NA	NA	TRBJ2-1	TGTGCCAGCAGCGTAGAAACCCTAGCCAATGAGCAGTTCTTC	CASSVETLANEQFF
13	TRBV12-3/TRBV12-4	NA	NA	TRBJ2-7	TGTGCCAGCAGTCCCCGGAGGTACTACGAGCAGTACTTC	CASSPRRYYEQYF
15	TRBV6-5	few	TRBD2	TRBJ2-7	TGTGCCAGCAGGCCGGGGGGGGGGAGTTCTTACGAGCAGTACTTC	CASRPGGGSSYEQYF
15	TRBV5-1	few	NA	TRBJ2-2	TGCGCCAGCAGCTTGAGGGCAGAGAACACCGGGGAGCTGTTTTTT	CASSLRAENTGELFF
17	TRBV24-1	many	NA	TRBJ2-1	TGTGCCACCAGTGATTTGCATGGTAGCGGTACCTACAATGAGCAGTTCTTC	CATSDLHGSGTYNEQFF
12	TRBV5-1	few	NA	TRBJ2-7	TGCGCCAGCAGCCCTGGTGGGGCCGAGCAGTACTTC	CASSPGGAEQYF
16	TRBV5-5	once	NA	TRBJ2-3	TGTGCCAGCAGCTCCAAAGGGGGGCCCACCACAGATACGCAGTATTTT	CASSSKGGPTTDTQYF
15	TRBV12-3/TRBV12-4	NA	TRBD2	TRBJ2-1	TGTGCCAGCAGATTAAGCGGGATTCTCTACAATGAGCAGTTCTTC	CASRLSGILYNEQFF
12	TRBV6-1	NA	NA	TRBJ1-1	TGTGCCAGCAGTGAGGGTCTGGAGCGAGCTTTCTTT	CASSEGLERAFF
17	TRBV7-2	few	NA	TRBJ2-1	TGTGCCAGCAGCTTAGTGGAGGGGGCGGGGTCCTACAATGAGCAGTTCTTC	CASSLVEGAGSYNEQFF
13	TRBV12-3/TRBV12-4	NA	TRBD2	TRBJ2-1	TGTGCCAGCGGCCTAGCGGCTTACAATGAGCAGTTCTTC	CASGLAAYNEQFF
15	TRBV7-9	NA	NA	TRBJ2-1	TGTGCCAGCAGCCTCGACTGGAGCTCCTACAATGAGCAGTTCTTC	CASSLDWSSYNEQFF
9	TRBV3-1	NA	NA	TRBJ2-1	TGTGCCAGCGGGAGAGAGCAGTTCTTC	CASGREQFF
15	TRBV7-8	few	NA	TRBJ2-5	TGTGCCAGCAGCTTAGCGCAGGGTTCCCAAGAGACCCAGTACTTC	CASSLAQGSQETQYF
10	TRBV19	NA	NA	TRBJ1-4	TGTGCCAGTAGCAATGAAAAACTGTTTTTT	CASSNEKLFF
14	TRBV7-7	NA	NA	TRBJ2-7	TGTGCCAGCAGCTTGGGATTAGAGGCTGGCGAGCAGTACTTC	CASSLGLEAGEQYF
14	TRBV27	once	NA	TRBJ1-6	TGTGCCAGCACTCGAGTGGGGGGGCCTTCAGCCCTCCACTTT	CASTRVGGPSALHF
16	TRBV12-3/TRBV12-4	NA	TRBD1	TRBJ2-5	TGTGCCAGCAGTGGGGGGACAGGGGCGTACCAAGAGACCCAGTACTTC	CASSGGTGAYQETQYF
13	TRBV6-5	NA	NA	TRBJ2-7	TGTGCCAGCAGTCGAGCCGGCCCCCTCGAGCAGTACTTC	CASSRAGPLEQYF
14	TRBV5-1	NA	NA	TRBJ1-5	TGCGCCAGCAGCCCGGACAGCGGGGGGAGGCCCCAGCATTTT	CASSPDSGGRPQHF
16	TRBV9	few	TRBD1	TRBJ2-1	TGTGCCAGCAGCGTACCGACAGGGGACTCCTACAATGAGCAGTTCTTC	CASSVPTGDSYNEQFF
17	TRBV20-1	NA	NA	TRBJ2-7	TGCAGTGTTTTGGGTCCCGGCTCCGGACCATACGGATACGAGCAGTACTTC	CSVLGPGSGPYGYEQYF
12	TRBV29-1	NA	NA	TRBJ2-7	TGCAGCGTTGAGACGGGGGGCCTCGAGCAGTACTTC	CSVETGGLEQYF
14	TRBV27	few	TRBD2	TRBJ2-1	TGTGCCAGCGGCAAGCGGGGGGGCCCCAATGAGCAGTTCTTC	CASGKRGGPNEQFF
16	TRBV6-1	NA	NA	TRBJ2-1	TGTGCCAGCAGTGAAGAGGAATTTAGCTCCTACAATGAGCAGTTCTTC	CASSEEEFSSYNEQFF
13	TRBV20-1	few	TRBD2	TRBJ2-7	TGCAGTGCCGGACTAGCGACGGGCTACGAGCAGTACTTC	CSAGLATGYEQYF
15	TRBV29-1	NA	NA	TRBJ2-1	TGCAGCGTTGTTGGGACGGTTATAGGGCTCAATGAGCAGTTCTTC	CSVVGTVIGLNEQFF